The entry below gives a single TCR beta chain sequence along with its context. Its antigen is unknown. Chemo-refractory metastatic non-small-cell lung cancer patients were treated with focal radiation plus CTLA-4 blockade with ipilimumab. Some clones are missing from TCRdb's copy, which holds only in-frame ones; the method was immunoSEQ multiplex PCR. The sample holds 45,000 to 75,000 clones, 70% to 85% seen once. The entry originates in a study of radiotherapy plus CTLA-4 blockade in lung cancer. Study-level points and caveats: Expansion of tumor-derived TCR clones was observed in blood after radiotherapy plus ipilimumab.

The CDR3 is 11 amino acids. Unmatched junction bases numbered 7, after V lost 7 bases and J lost 8 bases. Germline CDR1 reads SQVTM; CDR2 reads ANQGSEA. The source material was peripheral blood, sampled from a patient treated with radiotherapy plus ipilimumab. The rearrangement uses TRBV29-1 and TRBJ1-2; TRBD1 agrees at 7 bases. The sequence derives from a human donor with non-small cell lung cancer who had a partial response to radiotherapy plus ipilimumab. CDR3 nucleotides: TGCAGCGGAGGACAGGATGGAGGCTACACCTTC. Amino acids: CSGGQDGGYTF.